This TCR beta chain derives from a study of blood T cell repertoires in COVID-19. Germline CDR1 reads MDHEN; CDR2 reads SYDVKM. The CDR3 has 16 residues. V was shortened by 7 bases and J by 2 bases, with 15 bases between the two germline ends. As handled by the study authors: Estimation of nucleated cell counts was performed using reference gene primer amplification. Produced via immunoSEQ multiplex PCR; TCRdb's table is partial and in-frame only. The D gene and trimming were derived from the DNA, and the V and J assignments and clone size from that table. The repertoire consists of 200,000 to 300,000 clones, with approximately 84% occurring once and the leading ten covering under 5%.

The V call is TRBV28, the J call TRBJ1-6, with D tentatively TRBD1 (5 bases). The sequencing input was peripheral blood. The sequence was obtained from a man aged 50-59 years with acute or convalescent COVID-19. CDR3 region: CASKTEAGTYNSPLHF. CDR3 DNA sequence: TGTGCCAGCAAAACTGAGGCAGGGACCTATAATTCACCCCTCCACTTT.